A single sample gave rise to the 12 T cell receptor beta chains below, sequenced in a study of beta chain features in type 1 diabetes. The authors reverse transcribed all of the isolated RNA, so sequencing captured expressed TCRB transcripts. This table comes from immunoSEQ multiplex PCR, and its TCRdb copy is limited to in-frame clones, with some not included. The sample yields 350,000 or so clones, around a fifth seen once. Sequencing was done on a sample of naive CD4+ T cells from blood. Every receptor here comes from a young woman in good health.

The rearrangement joins TRBV2 to TRBJ2-7; D is perhaps TRBD1 (5 bases). CDR3 length: 11 amino acids. V lost 7 bases, J lost 1 base, and 5 bases lay in between. Germline loops: CDR1 SNHLY, CDR2 FYNNEI. The CDR3 DNA is TGTGCCAGCACAGGGTCCTACGAGCAGTACTTC. Translating it yields CASTGSYEQYF.

In the case of this clone: The identical CDR3 is also encoded by other nucleotide sequences in the sample. In DNA, the CDR3 is TGTGCCAGCTCACCGGGGGCCGGTCAGGAGACCCAGTACTTC. As protein: CASSPGAGQETQYF. The genes are TRBV18 and TRBJ2-5; perhaps TRBD1 as D (6 bases). Germline-derived CDR1 and CDR2 are KGHSH and LQKENI. The CDR3 totals 14 residues. V was clipped by 3 bases and J by 5 bases, with 13 bases between them.

The V call is TRBV7-2, the J call TRBJ1-1; perhaps TRBD1 as D (5 bases). This CDR3 is built from 12 residues. The germline V gene has CDR1 SGHTA and CDR2 FQGNSA. With 6 bases removed from V and 4 bases from J, the gap between germline ends came to 9 bases. The CDR3 sequence is CASSPQGTEAFF. The CDR3, as DNA: TGTGCCAGCAGTCCCCAGGGCACTGAAGCTTTCTTT.

This clone showed up just a few times. This rearrangement joins TRBV30 to TRBJ1-3; D remains ambiguous. Between the trimmed V and J ends, which lost 2 bases and 4 bases, there was a span of 12 bases. Germline assignment: CDR1 GTSNPN and CDR2 SVGIG (reference sequence). This CDR3 spans 14 amino acids. CDR3 sequence: CAWSNFGSGNTIYF. DNA for the CDR3: TGTGCCTGGAGTAATTTCGGGAGCGGAAACACCATATATTTT.

On this clone itself: One end of the junction is discordant with germline, which a read error may explain. The V and J genes are TRBV2 and TRBJ2-3; D is unclear. The CDR3 extends over 11 amino acids. Germline V CDR1 and CDR2: SNHLY, FYNNEI. For the CDR3, the DNA is TGTACCAGCAGCCTCAGAGATACGCAGTATTTT. This gives the protein CTSSLRDTQYF.

This chain uses TRBV11-2 with TRBJ2-1, with TRBD2 matching 9 bases. V lost 5 bases, J lost 8 bases, and 19 bases stayed unmatched. Per germline, CDR1 SGHAT and CDR2 FQNNGV. The length of the CDR3 is 18 residues. CDR3 bases: TGTGCCAGCAGCCAGATTAGGGGAGGGGCGGGAGGGCCCCATGAGCAGTTCTTC. It codes for CASSQIRGGAGGPHEQFF.

CDR3 amino acids: CAWAGADQETQYF. The CDR3 nucleotides read TGTGCCTGGGCAGGGGCAGACCAAGAGACCCAGTACTTC. The gene calls are TRBV30 and TRBJ2-5; maybe TRBD1 (6 bases). The CDR3 sequence is 13 residues long. Trimming cost V 5 bases and J 0 bases, with 10 bases left between them. The V gene's germline CDR1 is GTSNPN and CDR2 SVGIG (reference sequence).

The V call is TRBV11-2, the J call TRBJ2-5, with 7 bases identical to TRBD2. The V gene end was trimmed by 2 bases and the J gene end by 5 bases; junction bases not matched to a gene: 2. Germline values: CDR1 SGHAT, CDR2 FQNNGV. CDR3 length: 13 amino acids. CDR3 region: CASSLSGAETQYF. In DNA form, the CDR3 reads TGTGCCAGCAGCTTAAGCGGGGCGGAGACCCAGTACTTC.

A note on this clone: This CDR3 is also generated by other DNA sequences in the sample. CDR3 amino acids: CASSVAAGTQYF. Here the CDR3 DNA reads TGTGCCAGCAGCGTAGCAGCAGGTACGCAGTATTTT. V is TRBV9 and J is TRBJ2-3; no clear D. This CDR3 has 12 amino acids. Germline lookup yields CDR1 SGDLS and CDR2 YYNGEE. The V end lost 0 bases, the J end lost 8 bases, and 7 bases lay between the germline ends.

This clone was seen only a few times. The chain combines TRBV15 with TRBJ2-5, with a weak D call TRBD1 (6 bases). CDR3 length: 14 amino acids. CDR1 is LNHNV and CDR2 is YYDKDF in the germline V gene (reference sequence). V lost 0 bases and J lost 4, with 9 bases in between. Here the CDR3 reads CATSRDTGRETQYF. CDR3 DNA sequence: TGTGCCACCAGCAGAGATACAGGGCGAGAGACCCAGTACTTC.

This clone was detected a few times. The chain links TRBV15 to TRBJ2-7; TRBD2 matches at 10 bases. The CDR3 spans 16 residues. Germline CDR1 is LNHNV and CDR2 is YYDKDF (reference sequence). The trim removed 0 bases at V and 3 bases at J, leaving 5 bases unmatched. The chain's CDR3 is CATSRDRASGGYEQYF. CDR3 bases: TGTGCCACCAGCAGAGATCGGGCTAGCGGGGGCTACGAGCAGTACTTC. The full variable domain, with the rest looked up from reference TRBV15 and TRBJ2-7, is DAMVIQNPRYQVTQFGKPVTLSCSQTLNHNVMYWYQQKSSQAPKLLFHYYDKDFNNEADTPDNFQSRRPNTSFCFLDIRSPGLGDTAMYLCATSRDRASGGYEQYFGPGTRLTVT.

This clone showed up just a few times. This chain joins TRBV4-3 and TRBJ2-2; D gene ambiguous. V was cut by 7 bases and J by 0 bases, with 12 bases left in between. The CDR3 extends over 15 amino acids. Germline CDR1 reads LGHNA; CDR2 reads YSLEER. The CDR3, as DNA: TGCGCCAGCACTCCAGGTGCCGCGAACACCGGGGAGCTGTTTTTT. Protein sequence: CASTPGAANTGELFF.